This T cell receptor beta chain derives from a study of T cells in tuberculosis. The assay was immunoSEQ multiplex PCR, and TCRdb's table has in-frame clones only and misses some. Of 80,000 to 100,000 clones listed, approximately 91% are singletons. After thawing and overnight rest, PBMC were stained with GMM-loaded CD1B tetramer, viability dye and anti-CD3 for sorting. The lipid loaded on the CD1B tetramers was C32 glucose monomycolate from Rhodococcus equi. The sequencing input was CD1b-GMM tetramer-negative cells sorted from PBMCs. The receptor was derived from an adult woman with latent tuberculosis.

The CDR3 here is CASSETGDVTEAFF. In DNA, the CDR3 is TGTGCCAGCAGTGAAACAGGGGACGTGACTGAAGCTTTCTTT. The genes are TRBV25-1 and TRBJ1-1; 7 bases agree with TRBD1. The CDR3 contains 14 residues. V shed 2 bases, J shed 5 bases, and the junction held 5 bases outside the gene matches. CDR1 is MGHDK and CDR2 is SYGVNS in the germline V gene.